Shown below are 23 T cell receptor beta chains from a single sample sequenced in a study of blood T cell repertoires in COVID-19. Repertoires were generated with immunoSEQ multiplex PCR, while TCRdb's copy carries only in-frame clones and drops some. In the table there are about 64,000 clones, approximately 92% of which are singletons. Sequencing input: peripheral blood. Source of these receptors: a woman aged 80 or over with active COVID-19.

This chain uses TRBV4-1 with TRBJ2-1, with D tentatively TRBD2 (6 bases). CDR3 length equals 17 residues. The V end was cut by 0 bases, the J end by 4 bases, with 16 bases between. Germline V gives CDR1 MGHRA, CDR2 YSYEKL. The CDR3 loop reads CASSQDLRDGGYNEQFF. CDR3 bases: TGCGCCAGCAGCCAAGATCTCCGGGACGGGGGATACAATGAGCAGTTCTTC.

The J gene is TRBJ2-3, the V gene TRBV28; TRBD2 matches 9 bases. Germline loops: CDR1 MDHEN, CDR2 SYDVKM. Unmatched junction bases numbered 6, after V lost 2 bases and J lost 0 bases. The CDR3 runs 17 residues. The chain's CDR3 is CASSLLAGPSSTDTQYF. The CDR3 nucleotides are TGTGCCAGCAGTTTACTAGCGGGACCATCTAGCACAGATACGCAGTATTTT.

The J gene is TRBJ1-1, the V gene TRBV28; TRBD1 might be the D (5 bases). Germline V gene sequence: CDR1 MDHEN, CDR2 SYDVKM. This CDR3 is 15 amino acids long. The V gene lost 7 bases and the J gene lost 0 bases, with 15 bases spanning the gap. Here the CDR3 DNA reads TGTGCCAGCACCCCGGGAGGGGAAATGAACACTGAAGCTTTCTTT. This encodes CASTPGGEMNTEAFF.

This chain links TRBV28 with TRBJ2-3; TRBD1 matches 7 bases. V gave up 3 bases and J gave up 2 bases; unmatched junction bases: 2. This CDR3 has 14 amino acids. The germline V gene encodes CDR1 MDHEN and CDR2 SYDVKM. CDR3 protein: CASSFGQATDTQYF. For the CDR3, the DNA is TGTGCCAGCAGTTTTGGACAGGCCACAGATACGCAGTATTTT. Complete variable domain (other parts from reference TRBV28 and TRBJ2-3): DVKVTQSSRYLVKRTGEKVFLECVQDMDHENMFWYRQDPGLGLRLIYFSYDVKMKEKGDIPEGYSVSREKKERFSLILESASTNQTSMYLCASSFGQATDTQYFGPGTRLTVL.

V is TRBV27 and J is TRBJ2-1, with a weak D call TRBD2 (5 bases). The CDR3 covers 15 residues. Trimming removed 3 bases at V and 0 bases at J, with 9 bases between. CDR1 and CDR2 from the germline V gene are MNHEY and SMNVEV (reference sequence). The CDR3 nucleotides read TGTGCCAGCAGTTTCGACTACAGCTCCTACAATGAGCAGTTCTTC. Amino acid sequence: CASSFDYSSYNEQFF.

The V gene is TRBV19, the J gene TRBJ2-1; no clear D gene. From germline, CDR1 is LNHDA and CDR2 SQIVND (reference sequence). V lost 1 base and J lost 6, with 13 bases in between. The CDR3 is made up of 15 amino acids. In DNA, the CDR3 is TGTGCCAGTAGTATAGGTTTCCTAACCCTCAATGAGCAGTTCTTC. Translated: CASSIGFLTLNEQFF.

This clone was found once. The CDR3 here is CAITRAGFTDTQYF. CDR3 in DNA: TGTGCCATCACCCGAGCGGGGTTCACAGATACGCAGTATTTT. The chain carries TRBV10-3 and TRBJ2-3; 7 bases are shared with TRBD2. This CDR3 is 14 amino acids long. V dropped 7 bases and J dropped 2; count of bases not matched to a gene: 6. The germline V gene encodes CDR1 ENHRY and CDR2 SYGVKD.

By share, this clone counts as large. The V call is TRBV19, the J call TRBJ2-7, with TRBD1 matching 9 bases. The CDR3 loop spans 13 amino acids. Germline CDR1 LNHDA, CDR2 SQIVND (reference sequence). V lost 3 bases, J lost 4 bases, and 1 base stayed unmatched. The CDR3 here is CASSIDRGYEQYV. The CDR3 DNA is TGTGCCAGTAGTATCGACAGGGGGTACGAGCAGTACGTC.

This chain connects TRBV7-2 to TRBJ2-3; 10 bases are shared with TRBD2. With V trimmed by 4 bases and J by 4 bases, 5 bases remained unmatched. CDR3 size: 15 residues. In germline, CDR1 is SGHTA, CDR2 FQGNSA. The CDR3 region has the DNA TGTGCCAGCAGCTCTAGCGGGAGTGTCGCAGATACGCAGTATTTT. Its translation: CASSSSGSVADTQYF.

CDR3 coding DNA: TGCGCCAGCAGCTTGGAGGCGGGGCGGGCCCCAATATCCTACGAGCAGTACTTC. Protein sequence: CASSLEAGRAPISYEQYF. The J gene is TRBJ2-7, the V gene TRBV5-1, with a possible D match to TRBD2 (6 bases). V lost 0 bases to trimming and J lost 1 base, with 20 bases between them. The CDR3 extends over 18 amino acids. Germline V gene sequence: CDR1 SGHRS, CDR2 YFSETQ.

DNA of the CDR3: TGTGCCAGCAGCTTGGAGTCACCTAGTTATGGCTACACCTTC. Residues: CASSLESPSYGYTF. The chain combines TRBV5-6 with TRBJ1-2; D is unclear. There are 14 residues in the CDR3. Trimming took off 0 bases at V and 5 bases at J, with 11 bases between the two ends. From germline, CDR1 is SGHDT and CDR2 YYEEEE. Full variable domain (rest looked up from reference TRBV5-6 and TRBJ1-2): DAGVTQSPTHLIKTRGQQVTLRCSPKSGHDTVSWYQQALGQGPQFIFQYYEEEERQRGNFPDRFSGHQFPNYSSELNVNALLLGDSALYLCASSLESPSYGYTFGSGTRLTVV.

This clone was observed a few times. DNA for the CDR3: TGTGCCAGCAGTAGTACGGGACTCAACACAGATACGCAGTATTTT. Protein: CASSSTGLNTDTQYF. J is TRBJ2-3 and V is TRBV28, with D tentatively TRBD2 (6 bases). V lost 5 bases and J lost 2, with 14 bases in between. Looked up from germline, CDR1 is MDHEN and CDR2 is SYDVKM. This CDR3 is built from 15 residues. Full variable domain (remainder filled in from reference TRBV28 and TRBJ2-3): DVKVTQSSRYLVKRTGEKVFLECVQDMDHENMFWYRQDPGLGLRLIYFSYDVKMKEKGDIPEGYSVSREKKERFSLILESASTNQTSMYLCASSSTGLNTDTQYFGPGTRLTVL.

The sample holds one count of this clone. This rearrangement joins TRBV10-3 to TRBJ2-2; 7 nucleotides agree with TRBD1. J lost 7 bases, V lost 2 bases, and 10 bases had no gene match. CDR3 size: 16 residues. Germline V CDR1 and CDR2: ENHRY, SYGVKD. The chain's CDR3 is CAISEPDRRRGGELFF. The CDR3 nucleotides are TGTGCCATCAGTGAGCCGGACAGGAGACGGGGCGGGGAGCTGTTTTTT.

The genes are TRBV28 and TRBJ1-2; D is undetermined. This CDR3 has 12 residues. Trimming left V 6 bases short and J 7 bases short, with 12 bases between. From germline, CDR1 is MDHEN and CDR2 SYDVKM. Here the CDR3 DNA reads TGTGCCAGCAGCCTCTATCAGGCTGGCTACACCTTC. Its translation is CASSLYQAGYTF.

This clone was counted a few times. The chain combines TRBV20-1 with TRBJ2-5; TRBD2 might be the D (6 bases). The CDR3 extends over 11 amino acids. The V gene's germline CDR1 is DFQATT and CDR2 SNEGSKA (reference sequence). V was clipped by 6 bases and J by 2 bases, with 7 bases between them. CDR3 DNA: TGCAGTGCGGCGGGGCAAGAGACCCAGTACTTC. Its translation: CSAAGQETQYF.

The chain employs TRBV28 and TRBJ2-7, with D possibly being TRBD1 (6 bases). With 6 bases removed from V and 4 bases from J, the gap between germline ends came to 10 bases. The CDR3 runs 12 residues. Germline CDR1 reads MDHEN; CDR2 reads SYDVKM. The CDR3: CASRSGQYEQYF. CDR3 DNA sequence: TGTGCCAGCAGATCCGGACAGTACGAGCAGTACTTC.

This clone has more than one count but fewer than ten. The chain has TRBV6-5 and TRBJ1-2; D unclear. Trimming pared 5 bases from V and 5 bases from J, leaving 9 bases between. This CDR3 comprises 12 residues. The V gene's germline CDR1 is MNHEY and CDR2 SVGAGI. The CDR3 reads CASSNGGYGYTF. The CDR3 DNA reads as TGTGCCAGCAGTAACGGCGGATATGGCTACACCTTC.

The genes are TRBV12-3 or TRBV12-4 and TRBJ1-2; D remains unclear. There are 12 residues in the CDR3. Between the trimmed V and J ends, which lost 4 bases and 8 bases, there was a span of 11 bases. This CDR3 reads CASSWSTGGYTF. In DNA form, the CDR3 reads TGTGCCAGCAGTTGGAGCACGGGGGGCTACACCTTC.

The rearrangement joins TRBV24-1 to TRBJ1-5, with TRBD1 as a possible D gene (6 bases). The CDR3 extends over 15 amino acids. The V end lost 4 bases, the J end lost 5 bases, and 14 bases lay between the germline ends. Per germline, CDR1 KGHDR and CDR2 SFDVKD. CDR3 sequence reads: CATSEAGESYQPQHF. CDR3 bases: TGTGCCACCAGTGAGGCAGGGGAGTCCTATCAGCCCCAGCATTTT.

This rearrangement joins TRBV18 to TRBJ1-5; D call uncertain. CDR1 is KGHSH, CDR2 LQKENI, per germline. The CDR3 loop spans 14 amino acids. V lost 2 bases, J lost 3 bases, and 8 bases lay in between. The chain's CDR3 is CASSPEDTNQPQHF. The CDR3 nucleotides are TGTGCCAGCTCACCAGAAGACACCAATCAGCCCCAGCATTTT.

The J gene is TRBJ1-2, the V gene TRBV15; D is uncertain. CDR1 LNHNV and CDR2 YYDKDF come from the germline V gene (reference sequence). The CDR3 is 16 residues long. V shed 1 base and J shed 6 bases, with 18 bases lying between them. CDR3 DNA: TGTGCCACCAGCAGAGGTCCCCCCGCGACGGGAAATGGCTACACCTTC. Encoded protein: CATSRGPPATGNGYTF.

The chain employs TRBV4-1 and TRBJ2-3, with 11 positions matching TRBD2. The CDR3 is 18 residues long. The V gene end was trimmed by 3 bases and the J gene end by 1 base; junction bases not matched to a gene: 9. Germline CDR1 is MGHRA and CDR2 is YSYEKL. Here the CDR3 reads CASSHGTLAGGRTDTQYF. Here the CDR3 DNA reads TGCGCCAGCAGCCATGGCACGCTAGCGGGGGGCCGCACAGATACGCAGTATTTT.

The gene calls are TRBV3-1 (or the pseudogene TRBV3-2) and TRBJ1-2; D is unclear. The CDR3 consists of 12 residues. Trimming cost V 5 bases and J 2 bases, with 6 bases left between them. The V gene's germline CDR1 is LGHDT and CDR2 YNNKEL (reference sequence). The CDR3 DNA reads as TGTGCCAGCAGCTTAAAAAACTATGGCTACACCTTC. Its translation is CASSLKNYGYTF.